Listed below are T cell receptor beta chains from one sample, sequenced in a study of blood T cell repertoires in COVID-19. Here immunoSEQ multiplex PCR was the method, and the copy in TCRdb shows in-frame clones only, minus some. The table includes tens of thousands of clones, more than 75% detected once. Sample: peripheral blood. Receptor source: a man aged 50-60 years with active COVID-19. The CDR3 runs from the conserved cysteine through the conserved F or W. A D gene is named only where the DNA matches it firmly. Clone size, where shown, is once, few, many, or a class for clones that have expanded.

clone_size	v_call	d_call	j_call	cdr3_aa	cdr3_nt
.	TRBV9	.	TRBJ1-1	CASSPQGSTDTEAFF	TGTGCCAGCAGCCCTCAGGGATCTACGGACACTGAAGCTTTCTTT
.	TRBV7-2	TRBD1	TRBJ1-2	CASSLALTGVGYTF	TGTGCCAGCAGCTTAGCGCTAACAGGGGTAGGCTACACCTTC
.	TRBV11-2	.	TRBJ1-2	CASRERQANYGYTF	TGTGCCAGCAGAGAAAGACAGGCTAACTATGGCTACACCTTC
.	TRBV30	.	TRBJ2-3	CAWSVAGASTDTQYF	TGTGCCTGGAGTGTAGCAGGGGCTAGCACAGATACGCAGTATTTT
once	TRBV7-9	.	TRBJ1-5	CASSPGGGYSNQPQHF	TGTGCCAGCAGCCCGGGGGGGGGTTATAGCAATCAGCCCCAGCATTTT
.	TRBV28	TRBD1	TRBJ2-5	CASSLRQGARQETQYF	TGTGCCAGCAGTTTACGGCAGGGGGCGAGGCAAGAGACCCAGTACTTC
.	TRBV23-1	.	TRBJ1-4	CASSPGSLETNEKLFF	TGCGCCAGCAGTCCCGGCAGTTTGGAGACTAATGAAAAACTGTTTTTT
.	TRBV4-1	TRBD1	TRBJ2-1	CASSQEDRGLRSYNEQFF	TGCGCCAGCAGCCAGGAGGACAGGGGACTGCGAAGCTACAATGAGCAGTTCTTC
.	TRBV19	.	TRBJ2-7	CASSIDSSYEQYF	TGTGCCAGTAGTATAGACAGTTCCTACGAGCAGTACTTC
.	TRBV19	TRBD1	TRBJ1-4	CASGSGTVGGKLFF	TGTGCCAGTGGTTCCGGGACAGTGGGGGGAAAACTGTTTTTT
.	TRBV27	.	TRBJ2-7	CASSPSLARSSYEQYF	TGTGCCAGCAGTCCATCTCTAGCGCGGAGCTCCTACGAGCAGTACTTC
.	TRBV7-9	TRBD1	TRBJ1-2	CASSLALGPQGGYTF	TGTGCCAGCAGCTTAGCATTAGGACCACAGGGGGGCTACACCTTC
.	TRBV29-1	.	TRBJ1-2	CSVLTAGVGYGYTF	TGCAGCGTGTTGACCGCAGGGGTGGGCTATGGCTACACCTTC
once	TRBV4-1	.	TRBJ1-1	CASSRQGETLTEAFF	TGCGCCAGCAGCCGGCAGGGCGAAACTTTGACTGAAGCTTTCTTT
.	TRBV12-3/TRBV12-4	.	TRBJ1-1	CANGRSHSGEAFF	TGTGCCAACGGCAGATCGCACAGTGGGGAAGCTTTCTTT
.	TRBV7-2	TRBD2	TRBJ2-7	CASSFQSGGSYEQYF	TGTGCCAGCAGCTTTCAGAGCGGGGGATCCTACGAGCAGTACTTC
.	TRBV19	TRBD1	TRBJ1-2	CASSRQGRGYTF	TGTGCCAGTAGTAGACAGGGCCGGGGCTACACCTTC
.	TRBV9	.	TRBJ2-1	CASSVGSLGGGEQFF	TGTGCCAGCAGCGTAGGCTCTTTAGGAGGAGGTGAGCAGTTCTTC
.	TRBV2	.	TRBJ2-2	CASVPIVNTGELFF	TGTGCCAGCGTCCCCATAGTCAACACCGGGGAGCTGTTTTTT
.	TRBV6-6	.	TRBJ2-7	CASRPGQSYEQYF	TGTGCCAGCAGACCAGGACAGAGCTACGAGCAGTACTTC
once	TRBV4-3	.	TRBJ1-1	CASSQDTGFLEAFF	TGCGCCAGCAGCCAAGATACAGGGTTCCTTGAAGCTTTCTTT
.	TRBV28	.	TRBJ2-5	CASSLAGIETQYF	TGTGCCAGCAGTTTGGCGGGAATCGAGACCCAGTACTTC
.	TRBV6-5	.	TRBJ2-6	CASMGPSSGANVLTF	TGTGCCAGCATGGGCCCCTCCTCTGGGGCCAACGTCCTGACTTTC
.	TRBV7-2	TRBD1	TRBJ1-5	CASSFRAGGEPQHF	TGTGCCAGCAGCTTTAGGGCAGGGGGAGAGCCCCAGCATTTT
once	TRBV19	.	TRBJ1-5	CASSIGLGANQPQHF	TGTGCCAGTAGTATAGGTTTAGGGGCGAATCAGCCCCAGCATTTT
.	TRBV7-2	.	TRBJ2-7	CASSLGPGNYEQYF	TGTGCCAGCAGCTTAGGTCCGGGAAACTACGAGCAGTACTTC
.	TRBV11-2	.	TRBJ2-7	CASSPPAGEQYF	TGTGCCAGCAGCCCCCCGGCCGGGGAGCAGTACTTC
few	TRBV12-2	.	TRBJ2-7	CASRPGTGPYEQYF	TGTGCAAGTCGCCCTGGGACAGGGCCCTACGAGCAGTACTTC
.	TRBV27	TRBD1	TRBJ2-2	CASSLLGQGAINTGELFF	TGTGCCAGCAGCCTCCTGGGGCAGGGGGCCATTAACACCGGGGAGCTGTTTTTT
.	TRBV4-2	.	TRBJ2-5	CASSQDPQAETQYF	TGTGCCAGCAGCCAAGATCCCCAGGCAGAGACCCAGTACTTC
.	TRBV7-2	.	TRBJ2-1	CASSFRRSYEQFF	TGTGCCAGCAGCTTTAGGAGGTCTTATGAGCAGTTCTTC
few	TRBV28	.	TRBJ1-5	CASSLAGIQGRPQHF	TGTGCCAGCAGTTTAGCCGGGATTCAAGGCCGGCCCCAGCATTTT
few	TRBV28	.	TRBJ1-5	CASSTQQPQHF	TGTGCCAGCAGTACACAGCAGCCCCAGCATTTT
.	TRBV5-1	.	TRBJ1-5	CASATDSNQPQHF	TGCGCCAGCGCGACAGACAGCAATCAGCCCCAGCATTTT
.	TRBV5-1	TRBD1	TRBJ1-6	CASSSDRGSYNSPLHF	TGCGCCAGCAGTTCTGACAGGGGGTCCTATAATTCACCCCTCCACTTT
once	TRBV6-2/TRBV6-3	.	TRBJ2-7	CASSLSGTYEQYF	TGTGCCAGCAGTTTATCGGGTACCTACGAGCAGTACTTC
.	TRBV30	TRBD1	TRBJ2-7	CAWRTGGFPNEQYF	TGTGCCTGGAGGACAGGGGGCTTTCCTAACGAGCAGTACTTC
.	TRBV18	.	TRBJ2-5	CASSPPQGSETQYF	TGTGCCAGCTCACCCCCGCAGGGAAGCGAGACCCAGTACTTC
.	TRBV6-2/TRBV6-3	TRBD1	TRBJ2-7	CASSYSRTGGAYYEQYF	TGTGCCAGCAGTTACTCCAGGACAGGGGGCGCGTACTACGAGCAGTACTTC
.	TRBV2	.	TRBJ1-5	CASRAGFTQPQHF	TGTGCCAGCAGAGCAGGGTTTACTCAGCCCCAGCATTTT
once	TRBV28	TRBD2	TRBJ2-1	CASNRGGLAGANEQFF	TGTGCCAGCAATAGAGGGGGACTAGCGGGGGCCAATGAGCAGTTCTTC
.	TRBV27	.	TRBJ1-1	CASSLSLYPRGSTEAFF	TGTGCCAGCAGTTTATCCCTATATCCTCGAGGCAGCACTGAAGCTTTCTTT
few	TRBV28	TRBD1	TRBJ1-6	CASSPGQGGSPLHF	TGTGCCAGCAGTCCGGGACAGGGGGGTTCACCCCTCCACTTT
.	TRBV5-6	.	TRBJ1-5	CASTLTGFGSNQPQHF	TGTGCCAGCACCCTGACAGGTTTCGGGAGCAATCAGCCCCAGCATTTT
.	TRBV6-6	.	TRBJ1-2	CASSDSYGYTF	TGTGCCAGCAGCGACAGCTATGGCTACACCTTC
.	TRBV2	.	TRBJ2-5	CASSGQLQETQYF	TGTGCCAGCAGCGGACAGCTCCAAGAGACCCAGTACTTC
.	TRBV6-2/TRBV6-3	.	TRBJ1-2	CASSYSMGAINGYTF	TGTGCCAGCAGTTACTCGATGGGCGCGATCAATGGCTACACCTTC
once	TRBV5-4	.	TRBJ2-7	CASSLDLKREQYF	TGTGCCAGCAGCTTGGATCTCAAGCGGGAGCAGTACTTC
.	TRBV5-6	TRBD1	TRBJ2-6	CASSIYRGYGANVLTF	TGTGCCAGCAGCATATACAGGGGTTATGGGGCCAACGTCCTGACTTTC
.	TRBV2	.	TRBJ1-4	CASRGEGEKLFF	TGTGCCAGCAGGGGAGAGGGTGAAAAACTGTTTTTT
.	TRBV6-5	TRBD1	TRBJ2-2	CASSTGTGYTGELFF	TGTGCCAGCAGTACAGGGACAGGGTACACCGGGGAGCTGTTTTTT
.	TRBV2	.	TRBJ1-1	CASSEWAASSAFF	TGTGCCAGCAGTGAATGGGCAGCTTCCAGTGCTTTCTTT
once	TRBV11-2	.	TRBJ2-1	CASSAAIAFNEQFF	TGTGCCAGCAGCGCGGCCATAGCTTTTAATGAGCAGTTCTTC
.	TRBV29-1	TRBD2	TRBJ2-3	CSVTSGKTDTQYF	TGCAGCGTTACTAGCGGGAAAACAGATACGCAGTATTTT
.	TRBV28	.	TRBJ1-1	CASSTTVMNTEAFF	TGTGCCAGCAGTACGACAGTTATGAACACTGAAGCTTTCTTT
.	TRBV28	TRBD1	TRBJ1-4	CASRFARGPYEKLFF	TGTGCCAGCAGGTTCGCCAGGGGGCCATATGAAAAACTGTTTTTT
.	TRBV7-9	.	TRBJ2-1	CASSDRQAVFYEQFF	TGTGCCAGCAGCGATCGACAGGCTGTTTTCTATGAGCAGTTCTTC
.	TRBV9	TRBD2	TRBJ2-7	CASSPGTSGYEQYF	TGTGCCAGCAGCCCCGGGACTAGCGGCTACGAGCAGTACTTC
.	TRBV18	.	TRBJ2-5	CASSGQRQETQYF	TGTGCCAGCTCCGGACAGAGGCAAGAGACCCAGTACTTC
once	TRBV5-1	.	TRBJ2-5	CASMRQGRETQYF	TGCGCCAGCATGAGGCAGGGGAGAGAGACCCAGTACTTC